This T cell receptor (beta chain) was captured in a study of radiation and T cells in renal cell carcinoma (TCRdb year 2020). With respect to the entire study: Samples came from a clinical trial, in which primary renal cell carcinomas received 15 Gy stereotactic body radiation therapy followed by nephrectomy 4 weeks later. TCR beta sequencing covered over 50 samples in total, comprising roughly 25 tumors and about 27 peripheral blood samples. Across all 50 or so samples, under 5,000,000 unique CDR3 nucleotide sequences, encoding roughly 3 million unique CDR3 amino acid sequences, were identified.

Broad study findings and their caveats: An increase in top tumor clonotypes in blood was observed from baseline to 2 weeks post-radiation, followed by contraction by 4 weeks, which was taken to suggest transient expansion of tumor-resident clones. Because pretreatment tumor biopsies were not available, the baseline intratumoral presence of clonotypes could not be determined. Tracking of blood repertoire dynamics stopped at four to five weeks after treatment, with no follow-up past that point. The single-armed trial design could not address effects of radiation dose or scheduling on the TCR repertoire.

Following the manufacturer's recommendations, the immunoSEQ kit was used to generate TCR beta libraries from genomic DNA. To prepare the libraries, a first multiplex PCR with proprietary primers was run, followed by a second PCR that added unique barcodes, and a bead cleanup was done after each round. A positive control reaction and a negative control reaction, both provided in the kit, were run with every batch of samples. The final libraries were assessed on an Agilent 4200 TapeStation D1000 ScreenTape, pooled by volume, and quantified by qPCR. Sequencing was performed on an Illumina NextSeq500 with a MidOutput 150-cycle cartridge, and 156 Read1 and 15 Index1 cycles were run with kit custom primers. The pooled library was loaded at 1.0 pM, with an approximately 20% PhiX control spiked in. In the original analysis: Vendor-processed data were analyzed in R, and a clonotype was defined as all T cells sharing the same CDR3 nucleotide sequence. For clone abundance analyses, frequencies were normalized to the 10,000 most abundant clones per sample. Public T cell clones, averaging fewer than five per sample, were removed before analysis. Tumor-enriched clonotypes and baseline blood-enriched clonotypes were defined as those with an abundance difference of at least 32-fold between compartments. Clonotypes expanded or contracted between blood time points were identified with a beta-binomial differential abundance model. Tumor-blood repertoire similarity was measured with the Baroni-Urbani and Buser coefficient, and groups were compared using two-tailed Wilcoxon tests in R. TCRdb mirrors the immuneACCESS table, restricted to in-frame sequences. Some clones are absent from its copies; in checked studies, under half trace to an unresolved V gene, and the reason for the others is unknown. From that table come the V and J calls and clone size; the DNA was used to work out D and trimming. The sample records over 85,000 clones, roughly four fifths of which are singletons. In total, the top ten clones hold 5% to 8% of the sample.

About this clone: Its antigen is not yet known. Base qualities are missing; no much larger clone stands one base away.

The time point label of this sample denotes: baseline pretreatment blood. Taken with the paper, the label for treatment or condition translates to: 15 Gy SBRT to primary tumor, nephrectomy 4 weeks later. To track tumor-enriched clonotypes, serial peripheral blood was sampled from radiation-treated patients at baseline and at 2 weeks and 4 weeks after SBRT. Renal cell carcinoma with clear cell pathology was present in all patients. Genomic DNA for TCR sequencing was prepared using the QIAamp DNA Blood Mini Kit (Qiagen). Samples were included in the analyses only if all quality control checks were passed. V and J are truncated by 2 bases and 0 bases respectively, leaving an intervening sequence of 5 bases. The CDR3 sequence holds 14 residues, the cysteine and phenylalanine included. The entry retains the CDR3 DNA only, 42 bases that are in frame from base 1. Via the germline V gene, CDR1 is SGHVS and CDR2 FQNEAQ.

This material consisted of blood, taken from a patient whose treatment included radiotherapy and nephrectomy. The rearrangement joined TRBV7-8 to TRBJ2-1; the D segment cannot be called with confidence. The origin of this receptor is a man in his sixties with renal cell carcinoma. The CDR3 has the sequence CASSLHHSYNEQFF. The bases are TGTGCCAGCAGCTTACATCACTCCTACAATGAGCAGTTCTTC.